One and the same sample provided the 9 T cell receptor beta chains below, sequenced in a study of beta chain features in type 1 diabetes (dated by TCRdb to the late 2010s). Receptor libraries were prepared by the immunoSEQ multiplex PCR assay. The High Capacity cDNA Reverse Transcription Kit was used to reverse transcribe all of the isolated RNA, meaning that expressed TCRB transcripts were what got sequenced. TCRdb limited this immuneACCESS table to in-frame rearrangements with V and J called. A share of clones is missing; checked studies link under half to unresolved V genes, and the rest is unexplained. The sample data list about 650,000 clones, and roughly an eighth of these were observed just once. In total, the top ten clones hold around 0.12% of the sample. No cognate antigen is known for these TCRs. Overall results and qualifications from the work: A moderate but significant shortening of TCRB CDR3 length was observed in type 1 diabetes patients in all four CD4+ subsets.

Sequencing was carried out using naive CD4+ T cells from blood. Reading the label with the study, this specimen's cell subset or site is: true naive CD4+ T cells. The receptors originated from a man aged 30-40 years with type 1 diabetes.

This clone was observed a handful of times. The V and J genes are TRBV4-3 and TRBJ1-2; the D is unclear. V was pared by 6 bases and J by 2 bases, with 10 bases between. The CDR3 loop spans 13 amino acids. The germline V gene has CDR1 LGHNA and CDR2 YSLEER. CDR3 sequence (DNA): TGCGCCAGCAGGGAGGACGGGAACTATGGCTACACCTTC. Residues: CASREDGNYGYTF.

This clone was seen more than once but under ten times. The V and J genes are TRBV7-9 and TRBJ1-2; D is undetermined. CDR1 is SEHNR, CDR2 FQNEAQ, per germline (reference sequence). The V gene lost 5 bases and the J gene lost 5 bases, with 18 bases spanning the gap. CDR3 length equals 15 residues. CDR3 in amino acids: CASSLKHDGPYGYTF. The DNA of the CDR3 is TGTGCCAGCAGCCTCAAACACGACGGGCCTTATGGCTACACCTTC. Full variable domain (rest looked up from reference TRBV7-9 and TRBJ1-2): DTGVSQNPRHKITKRGQNVTFRCDPISEHNRLYWYRQTLGQGPEFLTYFQNEAQLEKSRLLSDRFSAERPKGSFSTLEIQRTEQGDSAMYLCASSLKHDGPYGYTFGSGTRLTVV.

Only a few counts were recorded for this clone. The chain carries TRBV11-2 and TRBJ2-3; D not certain. The CDR3 has 13 residues. Deletions cut 5 bases from V and 4 bases from J, with 10 bases between. CDR1 is SGHAT, CDR2 FQNNGV, per germline. The CDR3 DNA reads TGTGCCAGCAGCCCTCGCGCAGCAGATACGCAGTATTTT. Encoded protein: CASSPRAADTQYF.

This clone appeared a few times. The genes are TRBV5-1 and TRBJ2-1; 7 nucleotides align to TRBD1. Germline trimming cut 1 base from V and 0 bases from J; bases unmatched to any gene: 7. This CDR3 region has 17 residues. Per the germline V gene, CDR1 is SGHRS and CDR2 is YFSETQ. The CDR3 reads CASSLTQQGSSYNEQFF. The DNA of the CDR3 is TGCGCCAGCAGCTTGACCCAACAGGGGAGCTCCTACAATGAGCAGTTCTTC.

Turning to this clone: Other DNA sequences within the sample encode an identical CDR3. The V and J genes are TRBV5-1 and TRBJ1-3, with D perhaps matching TRBD1 (5 bases). The V gene's germline CDR1 is SGHRS and CDR2 YFSETQ. V dropped 4 bases and J dropped 0 bases, with 11 bases sitting between them. The CDR3 contains 15 residues. CDR3 region: CASSLDSYSGNTIYF. The CDR3, as DNA: TGCGCCAGCAGCCTAGACAGTTACTCTGGAAACACCATATATTTT.

This clone has only a few counts. This chain uses TRBV6-5 with TRBJ2-1; 9 bases align to TRBD1. Trimming at V came to 4 bases and at J to 5 bases, leaving 6 bases not matched to a gene. CDR1 is MNHEY and CDR2 is SVGAGI in the germline V gene. This CDR3 contains 15 residues. The CDR3 DNA reads as TGTGCCAGCAGTTTCCGGGACAGGGCAAACAATGAGCAGTTCTTC. Translated, it gives CASSFRDRANNEQFF.

The rearrangement joins TRBV30 to TRBJ1-6; D possibly corresponds to TRBD1 (5 bases). The V and J ends lost 1 base and 7 bases respectively, with 17 bases between them. From germline, CDR1 is GTSNPN and CDR2 SVGIG (reference sequence). The CDR3 consists of 16 residues. DNA of the CDR3: TGTGCCTGGAGTGCCGGCGTTGGGGGGAGGAATTCACCCCTCCACTTT. Translation: CAWSAGVGGRNSPLHF.

The sample holds a few counts of this clone. The rearrangement links TRBV27 to TRBJ2-7, with D perhaps assigned TRBD1 or TRBD2 (6 bases each). V lost 9 bases to trimming and J lost 0 bases, with 12 bases between them. The length of the CDR3 is 13 residues. CDR1 MNHEY and CDR2 SMNVEV come from the germline V gene (reference sequence). CDR3 loop: CASRGDNSYEQYF. In nucleotides, the CDR3 is TGTGCCAGTAGGGGGGACAACTCCTACGAGCAGTACTTC.

In regard to this clone: This sample also contains other DNA sequences that code for the same CDR3. This chain links TRBV7-2 with TRBJ2-2; no clear D. Germline assignment: CDR1 SGHTA and CDR2 FQGNSA. The CDR3 runs to 14 residues. The germline V and J ends were trimmed by 1 base and 0 bases, with 3 bases remaining between them. CDR3 in amino acids: CASSLVTNTGELFF. DNA of the CDR3: TGTGCCAGCAGCTTAGTTACGAACACCGGGGAGCTGTTTTTT.